The 16 T cell receptor beta chains reported below all come from one sample, sequenced in a study of TIL therapy for anti-PD-1-resistant metastatic lung cancer. This was the immunoSEQ v3 assay. Sequencing was performed with immunoSEQ multiplex PCR; in TCRdb, only in-frame clones are kept and a portion is missing. The table has more than 45,000 clones, less than 85% seen once. Time point specified: pre-treatment sample, taken before nivolumab and TIL therapy. Sequenced material: blood, taken at baseline. All receptors derive from a person aged 25-80 years with non-small cell lung cancer.

The chain recombines TRBV14 with TRBJ2-5; D unresolved. The DNA end favors TRBJ2-7, so the J call may be wrong. CDR3 length: 11 residues. Germline-derived CDR1 and CDR2 are SGHDN and FVKESK. CDR3 region: CASSQTYEQYF. The CDR3, as DNA: TGTGCCAGCAGCCAGACCTACGAGCAGTACTTC.

The genes are TRBV13 and TRBJ2-3, with D perhaps matching TRBD1 (5 bases). This CDR3 is 15 amino acids long. V gave up 1 base and J gave up 4 bases, with 12 bases separating them. Germline CDR1 is PRHDT and CDR2 is FYEKMQ (reference sequence). The CDR3 DNA reads as TGTGCCAGCAGCTTAGAGGGGTCCCAGGCAGATACGCAGTATTTT. Its protein product is CASSLEGSQADTQYF. Variable domain in full (rest from reference TRBV13 and TRBJ2-3): AAGVIQSPRHLIKEKRETATLKCYPIPRHDTVYWYQQGPGQDPQFLISFYEKMQSDKGSIPDRFSAQQFSDYHSELNMSSLELGDSALYFCASSLEGSQADTQYFGPGTRLTVL.

The gene calls are TRBV5-1 and TRBJ2-1; 11 bases match TRBD1. From germline, CDR1 is SGHRS and CDR2 YFSETQ. This CDR3 region has 16 residues. Unmatched junction bases numbered 8, after V lost 1 base and J lost 8 bases. Here the CDR3 DNA reads TGCGCCAGCAGCTTGTCAGGACAGGGGGCTTGGGATGAGCAGTTCTTC. It translates to CASSLSGQGAWDEQFF.

The sample holds a few counts of this clone. The rearrangement uses TRBV5-1 and TRBJ1-4; possibly TRBD1 for D (5 bases). CDR1 SGHRS and CDR2 YFSETQ come from the germline V gene. Trimming removed 6 bases from V and 8 bases from J, with 17 bases in between. This CDR3 is 14 amino acids long. The CDR3 is CASNDGAESEKLFF. The CDR3 nucleotides read TGCGCCAGCAACGATGGGGCAGAAAGCGAAAAACTGTTTTTT.

V usage is TRBV7-9 and J usage is TRBJ2-7; D is uncertain. The CDR3 is 14 amino acids. Between the trimmed V and J ends, which lost 5 bases and 1 base, there was a span of 12 bases. Germline-derived CDR1 and CDR2 are SEHNR and FQNEAQ (reference sequence). The CDR3 sequence: CASSRGEASYEQYF. The CDR3 coding sequence is TGTGCCAGCAGCCGAGGAGAAGCTTCCTACGAGCAGTACTTC.

This clone occurred a few times. This chain links TRBV7-2 with TRBJ1-4; a possible D gene is TRBD1 (5 bases). The CDR3 runs to 14 residues. V lost 1 base and J 10 bases, leaving 13 bases between the germline ends. CDR1 SGHTA and CDR2 FQGNSA come from the germline V gene. The CDR3 loop is CASSLGGGVGKLFF. The CDR3 DNA reads as TGTGCCAGCAGCTTAGGTGGGGGTGTCGGAAAACTGTTTTTT.

Worth noting for this clone: Other DNA sequences from this sample encode an identical CDR3 as well. The J gene is TRBJ1-5, the V gene TRBV30; D unclear. CDR3 length: 13 amino acids. Germline V gene sequence: CDR1 GTSNPN, CDR2 SVGIG (reference sequence). V was shortened by 0 bases and J by 4 bases, with 7 bases between the two germline ends. CDR3 DNA sequence: TGTGCCTGGAGTGTACAAGGGAATCAGCCCCAGCATTTT. This gives the protein CAWSVQGNQPQHF. The variable domain in full, with the rest retrieved from reference TRBV30 and TRBJ1-5, is SQTIHQWPATLVQPVGSPLSLECTVEGTSNPNLYWYRQAAGRGLQLLFYSVGIGQISSEVPQNLSASRPQDRQFILSSKKLLLSDSGFYLCAWSVQGNQPQHFGDGTRLSIL.

This clone was observed a handful of times. This chain connects TRBV7-2 to TRBJ1-1; tentative D call: TRBD1 (5 bases). CDR1 SGHTA and CDR2 FQGNSA come from the germline V gene. V lost 2 bases to trimming and J lost 5 bases, with 12 bases between them. This CDR3 region has 14 residues. The CDR3 is CASSLPGARTEAFF. In DNA form, the CDR3 reads TGTGCCAGCAGCTTACCCGGGGCGCGGACTGAAGCTTTCTTT.

This clone was counted only a few times. This chain links TRBV7-2 with TRBJ1-3; D remains unclear. The V end lost 3 bases, the J end lost 6 bases, and 18 bases lay between the germline ends. The CDR3 loop spans 16 amino acids. Germline V lookup: CDR1 SGHTA, CDR2 FQGNSA. The CDR3 nucleotides read TGTGCCAGCAGCTTGACGCTGGTGGGTGGTGTAAACACCATATATTTT. It is translated as CASSLTLVGGVNTIYF.

This clone came up a few times. V and J are TRBV9 and TRBJ2-2; a weak D match, TRBD1 (6 bases). Germline CDR1 and CDR2: SGDLS and YYNGEE. This CDR3 has 15 residues. V lost 0 bases, J lost 3 bases, and 9 bases lay in between. The CDR3 is CASSVGGGYTGELFF. The DNA for the CDR3 is TGTGCCAGCAGCGTAGGAGGGGGTTACACCGGGGAGCTGTTTTTT.

CDR3 region: CASSVGLAFRNEQFF. Written as DNA, the CDR3 is TGTGCCAGCAGTGTGGGACTAGCATTCCGGAATGAGCAGTTCTTC. This chain links TRBV25-1 with TRBJ2-1; 9 bases fit TRBD2. This CDR3 is built from 15 residues. V shed 4 bases and J 7 bases; nucleotides not matched to a gene: 8. Per germline, CDR1 MGHDK and CDR2 SYGVNS.

The chain links TRBV5-4 to TRBJ2-5; 14 bases map to TRBD2. J lost 5 bases, V lost 0 bases, and 0 bases had no gene match. Germline V lookup: CDR1 SGHNT, CDR2 YYREEE (reference sequence). The CDR3 has 15 residues. CDR3 sequence (DNA): TGTGCCAGCAGCTTGGGGACTAGCGGGAGGGAGACCCAGTACTTC. Its translation is CASSLGTSGRETQYF.

The V call is TRBV5-1, the J call TRBJ1-5, with D uncertain. Trimming shortened V by 4 bases and J by 9 bases, and 14 bases separated the two germline ends. The germline V gene encodes CDR1 SGHRS and CDR2 YFSETQ. The CDR3 runs to 13 residues. The CDR3 loop reads CASSPGSGGPQHF. The DNA of the CDR3 is TGCGCCAGCAGCCCCGGAAGCGGAGGGCCCCAGCATTTT.

This chain connects TRBV7-2 to TRBJ2-5, with 8 nucleotides matching TRBD2. The length of the CDR3 is 15 residues. With 1 base clipped from V and 7 bases from J, the junction kept 8 bases outside the gene matches. Per the germline V gene, CDR1 is SGHTA and CDR2 is FQGNSA. The CDR3 region is CASSLVSGVQATQYF. The CDR3 bases are TGTGCCAGCAGCTTAGTTAGCGGGGTGCAGGCGACCCAGTACTTC.

This clone was counted only a few times. This rearrangement joins TRBV19 to TRBJ1-1, with no clear D. Per the germline V gene, CDR1 is LNHDA and CDR2 is SQIVND (reference sequence). V lost 8 bases and J lost 6, with 10 bases in between. The CDR3 is 11 residues long. The CDR3 sequence is CASLGYAEAFF. The CDR3 DNA sequence: TGTGCCAGTCTGGGGTACGCTGAAGCTTTCTTT.

V and J are TRBV10-3 and TRBJ2-2; 8 bases line up with TRBD2. This CDR3 is 15 amino acids long. V dropped 3 bases and J dropped 6; count of bases not matched to a gene: 6. CDR1 is ENHRY, CDR2 SYGVKD, per germline. CDR3 DNA sequence: TGTGCCATCAGTGACAGCGGGGGCGACTCCGGGGAGCTGTTTTTT. Translation: CAISDSGGDSGELFF.